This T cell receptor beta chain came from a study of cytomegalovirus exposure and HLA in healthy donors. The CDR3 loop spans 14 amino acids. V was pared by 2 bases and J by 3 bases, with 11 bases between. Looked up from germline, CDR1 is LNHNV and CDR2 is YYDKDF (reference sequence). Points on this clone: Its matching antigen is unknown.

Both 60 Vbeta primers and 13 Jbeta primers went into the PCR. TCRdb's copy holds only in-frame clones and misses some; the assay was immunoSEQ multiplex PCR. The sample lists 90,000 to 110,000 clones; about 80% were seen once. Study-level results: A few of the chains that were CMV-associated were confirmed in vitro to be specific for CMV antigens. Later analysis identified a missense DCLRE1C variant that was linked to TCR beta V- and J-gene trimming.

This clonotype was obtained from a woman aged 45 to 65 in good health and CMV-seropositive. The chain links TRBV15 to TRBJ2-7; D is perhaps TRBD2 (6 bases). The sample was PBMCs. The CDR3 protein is CATSRRAGHYEQYF. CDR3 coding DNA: TGTGCCACCAGCAGAAGGGCGGGGCACTACGAGCAGTACTTC.